This T cell receptor beta chain appears in the sequencing data of a study of T cells in Graves' hyperthyroidism and ophthalmopathy (dated by TCRdb to the late 2010s). As for the study more broadly: Peripheral blood samples were taken at initial diagnosis, before any treatment was given. Thyroid tissue and blood T-cell repertoires from six Graves' hyperthyroidism patients were also compared in the study. To identify distinguishing TCR V-J signatures, a discovery cohort of 100 or so patients was used, comprising under 45 with Graves' ophthalmopathy and some 60 with stable Graves' hyperthyroidism. The 100 discovery patients were randomly divided into training and test sets at a 7:3 ratio. Following sampling, methimazole starting at 30 mg daily was given to hyperthyroidism patients, and high-dose intravenous methylprednisolone was given to ophthalmopathy patients. TCR Vbeta CDR3 sequencing of 135 peripheral blood samples (around 45 ophthalmopathy, 70 to 85 hyperthyroidism and around 17 progressor patients) is reported in the paper. An independent validation cohort of fewer than 20 hyperthyroidism patients and about 16 patients who later progressed to ophthalmopathy tested prospective prediction of ophthalmopathy. The investigation overall reported the following: Most expanded thyroid clonotypes (frequency above 0.001) were also detected in blood, suggesting blood repertoires may reflect thyroid immune responses. No statistical method was used to set the sample size in advance, and investigators knew the group allocation. During validation, the model predicted progression to ophthalmopathy a median of roughly six months ahead of onset, with approximately 71% sensitivity and about 75% specificity. A model built on a 13 V-J signature distinguished ophthalmopathy from stable hyperthyroidism, reaching around 87% sensitivity and about 81% specificity in cross-validation and 80%/75% in testing.

Graves' hyperthyroidism was defined as stable when no progression to ophthalmopathy occurred over 18 months of follow-up. The hyperthyroidism patients were between 18 and 65 years old and newly diagnosed, with a disease duration of less than 2 months. Patients with uncontrolled infections, other autoimmune diseases, pregnancy or lactation were excluded. Clinical symptoms, serum thyroxine and TRAb, thyroid ultrasound, and orbital computed tomography formed the basis for the diagnoses. Ficoll-Paque density gradient centrifugation was used to isolate PBMCs from about 10 ml of fresh peripheral blood. Total RNA was extracted with Trizol reagent, and quality was checked on an Agilent 2100 Bioanalyzer. The TCR beta CDR3 regions were amplified from the RNA transcripts. The first round of RT-PCR for the TCR CDR3 was performed with the HTBI primer set and the Qiagen OneStep RT-PCR kit. The libraries were constructed in a second round of multiplex PCR and then size-selected and purified. Libraries were sequenced paired-end with 100 bp reads on an Illumina HiSeq2000. The paper's data handling went like this. SOAPnuke was used to process the raw data, with reads discarded if the reads contained adapters or uncalled bases, had a mean Phred below 15, or lacked an exact constant-primer or identifier match. High-quality paired reads were merged with COPE v1.2.5, and unique nucleotide sequences were defined as clonotypes. MiTCR v1.1 was used to align the clonotypes against IMGT TRBV, TRBD and TRBJ reference segments. The analysis included only V-J combinations with a frequency above 0.0001, which together covered roughly 99% of the repertoires. The TCS score was defined as the ratio of F50 (clonal expansion) to E x V (chaos), calculated using BLOSUM62-based TCRdist between CDR3 peptides within each V-J. Welch's t-statistics and random forest reduced just over 500 V-J features to some 14, which were used in a naive Bayes classifier (R e1071). In-frame beta chains were kept once TCRdb had trimmed the public reads at Q25 with fastp and called clones with MiXCR. When rows share a CDR3 protein, they turn into one entry using the most common DNA and genes. The V and J calls shown here were made by TCRdb, not taken from the authors' results. This sample lists approximately 710,000 distinct CDR3 sequences; 17% were detected once. Of the sample, 15% to 18% is held by the ten largest clones.

The CDR3, cysteine through phenylalanine, is 17 amino acids long. The read is trimmed to its CDR3 DNA, 51 bases read in frame from base 1. Deletion took 3 bases off V and 2 bases off J, with a span of 21 bases between the germline ends. CDR1 and CDR2 are drawn from the germline V gene (reference sequence): DFQATT, SNEGSKA. About this clonotype: The antigen it recognizes is unknown. The input lacks base qualities; no much larger clone sits a single base away.

The sequence joins TRBV20-1 to TRBJ2-3, with the D call tentatively TRBD1 or TRBD2, each fitting 5 bases. The receptor was derived from a man in his forties or fifties with Graves' hyperthyroidism. The sequencing sample was made of blood. The CDR3 region: CSARDSTGTWATDTQYF. DNA sequence: TGCAGTGCTAGGGATAGTACCGGGACGTGGGCCACAGATACGCAGTATTTT.